Shown below are 27 T cell receptor beta chains from a single sample sequenced in a study of T-cell reconstitution after alpha-beta-depleted transplantation in children. The library targeted TCRbeta and was prepared with unique molecular identifiers. Each CDR3 protein gets one entry after TCRdb re-called the PCR reads with MiXCR. Among a few hundred thousand distinct CDR3 sequences, 10% to 15% were seen once, and the ten largest hold about 2.2%. The sequenced sample was PBMCs, mostly from graft donor cells, obtained 360 days after TCRalphabeta/CD19-depleted stem cell transplant. Source of these receptors: a male patient under 18 who had a stem cell transplant for acute myeloid leukemia, so the T cells may come from the graft donor.

The V call is TRBV6-5, the J call TRBJ2-5, with 12 bases identical to TRBD2. Germline V gene data show CDR1 as MNHEY and CDR2 as SVGAGI. The CDR3 sequence is 16 residues long. V dropped 7 bases and J dropped 2; count of bases not matched to a gene: 8. CDR3 sequence (DNA): TGTGCCAGCATCCGACTAGCGGGAGTAGGGCAAGAGACCCAGTACTTC. Protein: CASIRLAGVGQETQYF.

V and J are TRBV28 and TRBJ1-1, with D hard to call. The CDR3 totals 16 residues. In germline, CDR1 is MDHEN, CDR2 SYDVKM. Trimming removed 7 bases from V and 0 bases from J, with 18 bases in between. CDR3 in DNA: TGTGCCAGCAAGCGAACGCGTATTATTATGAACACTGAAGCTTTCTTT. Its translation: CASKRTRIIMNTEAFF.

This chain links TRBV23-1 with TRBJ2-7; TRBD2 agrees at 7 bases. TRBV23-1 is an ORF; its function is uncertain. This CDR3 is 14 amino acids long. Trimming cost V 4 bases and J 4 bases; bases outside gene matches: 7. The CDR3 region is CASSRGGEVYEQYF. In DNA, the CDR3 is TGCGCCAGCAGTCGGGGAGGGGAGGTTTACGAGCAGTACTTC.

The chain employs TRBV4-2 and TRBJ1-1; possibly TRBD1 for D (5 bases). Germline-derived CDR1 and CDR2 are LGHNA and YNFKEQ. CDR3 length: 12 amino acids. V lost 2 bases and J lost 10, with 11 bases in between. The CDR3 coding sequence is TGTGCCAGCAGCCAATTTCGGGACGGAGCTTTCTTT. Translation: CASSQFRDGAFF.

Regarding this clonotype: Since the CDR3 does not end with the conserved phenylalanine or tryptophan, this likely comes from a read error. V gene TRBV5-1 combines with J gene TRBJ2-7; 13 bases are shared with TRBD2. Germline values: CDR1 SGHRS, CDR2 YFSETQ. There are 17 residues in the CDR3. V lost 1 base, J lost 3 bases, and 7 bases stayed unmatched. The chain's CDR3 is CASSLLGLAGPFYEQYI. The CDR3, as DNA: TGCGCCAGCAGCTTGCTGGGACTAGCGGGACCCTTCTACGAGCAGTACATC.

This clonotype has only a few counts. The chain is built from TRBV7-2 and TRBJ2-1; D call uncertain. V was pared by 5 bases and J by 9 bases, with 14 bases between. The CDR3 length is 13 residues. CDR1 is SGHTA and CDR2 is FQGNSA in the germline V gene. DNA for the CDR3: TGTGCCAGCAGCCTTAGCTTCCCCCCTGAGCAGTTCTTC. Protein product: CASSLSFPPEQFF.

This CDR3 is CASSRGTVFVNTEAFF. The CDR3 DNA is TGTGCCAGTAGTAGGGGGACAGTTTTCGTGAACACTGAAGCTTTCTTT. This rearrangement joins TRBV19 to TRBJ1-1, with 7 positions matching TRBD1. This CDR3 contains 16 residues. The germline gives CDR1 LNHDA, CDR2 SQIVND (reference sequence). Losses at the gene ends were 4 bases for V and 0 bases for J; bases not matched to a gene: 8.

This clonotype has only a few counts. J is TRBJ1-2 and V is TRBV29-1; unclear D gene. Trimming took 4 bases from V and 7 from J, leaving 7 bases between them. Germline CDR1 reads SQVTM; CDR2 reads ANQGSEA. The CDR3 consists of 10 residues. The CDR3 loop is CSVGGTGYTF. The CDR3, as DNA: TGCAGCGTTGGGGGAACTGGCTACACCTTC.

This clonotype was seen at least ten times. The chain is built from TRBV28 and TRBJ1-2, with TRBD1 matching over 7 bases. After removal of 8 bases from V and 3 bases from J, the junction contained 9 bases not matched to a gene. This CDR3 spans 14 amino acids. The germline V gene has CDR1 MDHEN and CDR2 SYDVKM. CDR3 loop: CASLTTGNDYGYTF. In nucleotides, the CDR3 is TGTGCCAGCCTTACGACAGGGAACGACTATGGCTACACCTTC.

This clonotype was seen only a few times. This chain joins TRBV12-3 or TRBV12-4 and TRBJ2-5, with D unresolved. The V end was cut by 3 bases, the J end by 5 bases, with 16 bases between. This CDR3 spans 15 amino acids. Here the CDR3 DNA reads TGTGCCAGCAGTTTCCTAGTAGGTACCACGGAGACCCAGTACTTC. This translates into CASSFLVGTTETQYF.

This clonotype was counted at least ten times. Relative to the germline gene, one junction end is altered; a read error may explain this. The chain couples TRBV6-1 to TRBJ2-7; tentatively, D is TRBD1 (6 bases). The CDR3 spans 14 residues. Germline CDR1 and CDR2: MNHNS and SASEGT. DNA for the CDR3: TGTGCCAGCAGCCCCTCTTCTTCAGTCGGGACAAAGAACTTC. The encoded protein is CASSPSSSVGTKNF.

The chain links TRBV7-3 to TRBJ1-1; D is uncertain. The CDR3 is 15 residues long. CDR1 SGHTA and CDR2 FQGTGA come from the germline V gene. Trimming pared 1 base from V and 2 bases from J, leaving 11 bases between. The CDR3: CASSLRSLPNTEAFF. In DNA, the CDR3 is TGTGCCAGCAGCTTAAGATCTCTCCCAAACACTGAAGCTTTCTTT.

The rearrangement joins TRBV24-1 to TRBJ2-5, with 7 bases lining up with TRBD1. This CDR3 spans 15 amino acids. Germline lookup yields CDR1 KGHDR and CDR2 SFDVKD. J was trimmed by 1 base and V by 1 base; bases with no gene match: 2. As DNA, the CDR3 is TGTGCCACCAGTGATTTCAGGGACAGCCAAGAGACCCAGTACTTC. It codes for CATSDFRDSQETQYF.

This clonotype was picked up many times. This chain connects TRBV28 to TRBJ2-1; a weak D match, TRBD2 (5 bases). The CDR3 is 15 residues long. V was pared by 6 bases and J by 3 bases, with 15 bases between. Germline-derived CDR1 and CDR2 are MDHEN and SYDVKM. The CDR3 nucleotides read TGTGCCAGCAGCCCCCGGACTCGACTCTACAATGAGCAGTTCTTC. It codes for CASSPRTRLYNEQFF. Full variable domain (remainder filled in from reference TRBV28 and TRBJ2-1): DVKVTQSSRYLVKRTGEKVFLECVQDMDHENMFWYRQDPGLGLRLIYFSYDVKMKEKGDIPEGYSVSREKKERFSLILESASTNQTSMYLCASSPRTRLYNEQFFGPGTRLTVL.

This clonotype was seen more than once but under ten times. The chain links TRBV7-9 to TRBJ2-5; maybe TRBD2 (6 bases). CDR1 is SEHNR, CDR2 FQNEAQ, per germline (reference sequence). CDR3 size: 15 residues. Trimming stripped 3 bases from V and 2 bases from J, with 13 bases between. CDR3 protein: CASSLTTGSQETQYF. CDR3 coding DNA: TGTGCCAGCAGCTTGACTACCGGGAGTCAAGAGACCCAGTACTTC. Using reference TRBV7-9 and TRBJ2-5 for the parts outside the CDR3, the full variable domain is DTGVSQNPRHKITKRGQNVTFRCDPISEHNRLYWYRQTLGQGPEFLTYFQNEAQLEKSRLLSDRFSAERPKGSFSTLEIQRTEQGDSAMYLCASSLTTGSQETQYFGPGTRLLVL.

This chain joins TRBV7-2 and TRBJ2-7, with D uncertain. CDR3 size: 14 residues. V gave up 1 base and J gave up 2 bases, with 9 bases separating them. CDR1 and CDR2 (germline): SGHTA, FQGNSA. CDR3 in amino acids: CASSLVQPPYEQYF. In DNA, the CDR3 is TGTGCCAGCAGCTTAGTTCAGCCCCCCTACGAGCAGTACTTC. The full variable domain, with the rest looked up from reference TRBV7-2 and TRBJ2-7, is GAGVSQSPSNKVTEKGKDVELRCDPISGHTALYWYRQSLGQGLEFLIYFQGNSAPDKSGLPSDRFSAERTGGSVSTLTIQRTQQEDSAVYLCASSLVQPPYEQYFGPGTRLTVT.

This sequence joins TRBV20-1 and TRBJ1-2, with D unclear. The V gene lost 0 bases and the J gene lost 0 bases, with 11 bases spanning the gap. Germline values: CDR1 DFQATT, CDR2 SNEGSKA (reference sequence). This CDR3 has 15 amino acids. As DNA, the CDR3 is TGCAGTGCTAGAGATAGCCACGCGGCTAACTATGGCTACACCTTC. It yields the protein CSARDSHAANYGYTF.

This clonotype was seen a handful of times. The V call is TRBV11-2, the J call TRBJ2-7, with 10 bases lining up with TRBD1. Germline V lookup: CDR1 SGHAT, CDR2 FQNNGV. V was pared by 1 base and J by 4 bases, with 13 bases of the junction left unmatched. The length of the CDR3 is 18 residues. Here the CDR3 reads CASSLVGMVPGQGYEQYF. The DNA of the CDR3 is TGTGCCAGCAGCTTAGTAGGAATGGTCCCGGGACAGGGGTACGAGCAGTACTTC.

The sample holds many counts of this clonotype. The CDR3 loop is CSGPPSGTGAYEQYF. In DNA, the CDR3 is TGCAGTGGACCTCCGTCGGGGACAGGGGCCTACGAGCAGTACTTC. This chain joins TRBV20-1 and TRBJ2-7; 10 positions agree with TRBD1. The germline gives CDR1 DFQATT, CDR2 SNEGSKA (reference sequence). This CDR3 is 15 amino acids long. With V trimmed by 7 bases and J by 2 bases, 11 bases remained unmatched.

The chain joins TRBV29-1 to TRBJ2-7; unclear D gene. The ends were cut back, 4 bases at V and 2 bases at J, with 9 bases in the middle. Germline V gives CDR1 SQVTM, CDR2 ANQGSEA. The CDR3 is made up of 12 amino acids. The CDR3 region has the DNA TGCAGCGTTGTAGGTCTTCCCTACGAGCAGTACTTC. Translated: CSVVGLPYEQYF.

This chain joins TRBV7-6 and TRBJ2-7, with 13 bases matching TRBD2. Germline trimming cut 4 bases from V and 6 bases from J; bases unmatched to any gene: 6. Germline V gene data show CDR1 as SGHVS and CDR2 as FNYEAQ. The CDR3 covers 15 residues. The CDR3 spells CASSYAGTSGTEQYF. The DNA of the CDR3 is TGTGCCAGCAGCTACGCCGGGACTAGCGGGACCGAGCAGTACTTC. The full variable domain, rest sourced from reference TRBV7-6 and TRBJ2-7, is GAGVSQSPRYKVTKRGQDVALRCDPISGHVSLYWYRQALGQGPEFLTYFNYEAQQDKSGLPNDRFSAERPEGSISTLTIQRTEQRDSAMYRCASSYAGTSGTEQYFGPGTRLTVT.

This clonotype was observed at least ten times. The chain is built from TRBV20-1 and TRBJ2-7; TRBD2 agrees at 9 bases. CDR1 is DFQATT, CDR2 SNEGSKA, per germline (reference sequence). The ends lost 2 bases at V and 5 bases at J; junction bases unmatched: 4. The CDR3 consists of 13 residues. Here the CDR3 DNA reads TGCAGTGCTAGAAGACTAGCGGTCAACGAGCAGTACTTC. Amino acids: CSARRLAVNEQYF.

In this sample, this clonotype turned up many times. The rearrangement joins TRBV11-2 to TRBJ2-6; D is unresolved. V lost 3 bases and J 1 base, leaving 7 bases between the germline ends. Germline CDR1 SGHAT, CDR2 FQNNGV. This CDR3 comprises 15 residues. Written as DNA, the CDR3 is TGTGCCAGCAGCTTCGGCAGTTCTGGGGCCAACGTCCTGACTTTC. It encodes CASSFGSSGANVLTF. The full variable domain, in which reference TRBV11-2 and TRBJ2-6 provide the parts outside the CDR3, is EAGVAQSPRYKIIEKRQSVAFWCNPISGHATLYWYQQILGQGPKLLIQFQNNGVVDDSQLPKDRFSAERLKGVDSTLKIQPAKLEDSAVYLCASSFGSSGANVLTFGAGSRLTVL.

This clonotype was seen ten or more times. Its ends do not fully match the called genes, so a read error is possible. The chain has TRBV5-1 and TRBJ2-2; no reliable D call. The CDR3 consists of 12 residues. CDR1 and CDR2 (germline): SGHRS, YFSETQ. The CDR3 reads CASSLSTGELFF. The CDR3 region has the DNA TGTGCCAGCAGCTTAAGCACCGGGGAGCTGTTTTTT.

The rearrangement joins TRBV28 to TRBJ1-3; 9 bases are a match to TRBD1. The CDR3 length is 15 residues. J was trimmed by 3 bases and V by 7 bases; bases with no gene match: 7. In germline, CDR1 is MDHEN, CDR2 SYDVKM. In nucleotides, the CDR3 is TGTGCCAGCAACAAACAGGGGGCTAGTGGAAACACCATATATTTT. It is translated as CASNKQGASGNTIYF.

In its sample, this clonotype was seen once. The rearrangement links TRBV29-1 to TRBJ1-2; the D gene is possibly TRBD1 (5 bases). Germline CDR1 reads SQVTM; CDR2 reads ANQGSEA. CDR3 size: 11 residues. V lost 7 bases, J lost 3 bases, and 9 bases lay in between. CDR3 in DNA: TGCAGCGGTGGGACGGACTATGGCTACACCTTC. Protein product: CSGGTDYGYTF.

This clonotype was picked up many times. The V gene is TRBV12-3 or TRBV12-4, the J gene TRBJ2-7; TRBD2 aligns across 9 bases. Trimming took 5 bases from V and 0 from J; bases not matched to a gene: 5. The CDR3 is 15 amino acids. Written as DNA, the CDR3 is TGTGCCAGCAGTCCGACTAGCGGTCTCTCCTACGAGCAGTACTTC. Residues: CASSPTSGLSYEQYF.